Listed below are T cell receptor beta chains from one sample, sequenced in a study of OX40 agonist ivuxolimab in advanced cancers. Produced via immunoSEQ multiplex PCR; TCRdb's table is partial and in-frame only. The sample carries around 66,000 clones, 85% recorded once. The sample was CD4+ or CD8+ T cells sorted from blood, taken in a trial of the OX40 agonist ivuxolimab. The receptors were gathered from an adult with an advanced solid tumor such as melanoma, head and neck, liver or kidney cancer. The CDR3 runs from the conserved cysteine through the conserved F or W. The order of the fields is V gene, clone size, J gene, D gene, CDR3 DNA, CDR3 protein. D genes are given only for firm matches. Clone size is shown for a subset of rows, as once, few, many or a class of expanded clone.

>TRBV7-2|NA|TRBJ2-1|NA
TGTGCCAGCAGCTTAGCGTATGGGGCCTACAATGAGCAGTTCTTC
CASSLAYGAYNEQFF
>TRBV7-2|NA|TRBJ1-5|NA
TGTGCCAGCAGTGGGGGGGACGGGATCGGGCCCCAGCATTTT
CASSGGDGIGPQHF
>TRBV7-8|NA|TRBJ1-6|NA
TGTGCCAGCAGCTTAGGGGACCGCGATAATTCACCCCTCCACTTT
CASSLGDRDNSPLHF
>TRBV7-9|NA|TRBJ2-4|NA
TGTGCCAGCAGCGACATTGGACTAGCCAAAAACATTCAGTACTTC
CASSDIGLAKNIQYF
>TRBV5-1|NA|TRBJ2-1|NA
TGCGCCAGCAGCCCAACTGGGAGCTCCTACAATGAGCAGTTCTTC
CASSPTGSSYNEQFF
>TRBV7-9|NA|TRBJ1-4|NA
TGTGCCAGCAGAAAACAGTTCTCCCACAGGGATGAAAAACTGTTTTTT
CASRKQFSHRDEKLFF
>TRBV7-2|NA|TRBJ1-5|NA
TGTGCCAGCAGCTTCAGTGGGGATCAGCCCCAGCATTTT
CASSFSGDQPQHF
>TRBV2|NA|TRBJ1-2|NA
TGTGCCAGCAGTGCCGGGGTTGGCTACACCTTC
CASSAGVGYTF
>TRBV11-3|once|TRBJ2-3|NA
TGTGCCAGCAGCGAGGGGGGGAGCACAGATACGCAGTATTTT
CASSEGGSTDTQYF
>TRBV9|NA|TRBJ2-1|NA
TGTGCCAGCAGCTCCCTCGATGAGCAGTTCTTC
CASSSLDEQFF
>TRBV5-1|NA|TRBJ2-3|NA
TGCGCCAGCAGCCTTCGAGGACAAAACCCAGATACGCAGTATTTT
CASSLRGQNPDTQYF
>TRBV6-4|NA|TRBJ2-2|TRBD1
TGTGCCAGCAGCCGAGAGACAGGGGGCTTCGGGGAGCTGTTTTTT
CASSRETGGFGELFF
>TRBV5-1|NA|TRBJ2-1|NA
TGCGCCAGCAGCTTGGCCGACGGACAGTACAATGAGCAGTTCTTC
CASSLADGQYNEQFF
>TRBV5-1|NA|TRBJ2-1|TRBD2
TGCGCCAGCAGCTTCAGCGGGAGGTTCGACAATGAGCAGTTCTTC
CASSFSGRFDNEQFF
>TRBV19|NA|TRBJ2-4|NA
TGTGCCAGTAGTATGGGACTAGCCAAAAACATTCAGTACTTC
CASSMGLAKNIQYF
>TRBV5-6|NA|TRBJ2-7|NA
TGTGCCAGCAGCTTGGGGATTGTAGCCTACGAGCAGTACTTC
CASSLGIVAYEQYF
>TRBV5-8|once|TRBJ1-5|NA
TGTGCCAGCAGATACGACATCCTCGGGCATCAGCCCCAGCATTTT
CASRYDILGHQPQHF
>TRBV7-9|NA|TRBJ1-4|TRBD1
TGTGCCAGCAGCTTAGGGGACAGGGAGGGTGCTGAAAAACTGTTTTTT
CASSLGDREGAEKLFF
>TRBV4-1|NA|TRBJ2-3|TRBD2
TGCGCCAGCAGCCAAACCTGGACTAGCGGGGGGACGACAGATACGCAGTATTTT
CASSQTWTSGGTTDTQYF
>TRBV5-6|NA|TRBJ1-3|NA
TGTGCCAGCAGCTTCGGTGGGGTCGGAAACACCATATATTTT
CASSFGGVGNTIYF
>TRBV6-4|NA|TRBJ1-2|TRBD1
TGTGCCAGCAGAGCGACAGGGGGCTATGGCTACACCTTC
CASRATGGYGYTF
>TRBV28|NA|TRBJ1-1|NA
TGTGCCAGCAGTCCCCCCCCAGGGAAAGCTTTCTTT
CASSPPPGKAFF
>TRBV27|once|TRBJ2-5|TRBD1
TGTGCCAGCAGTCAAAAGGGACAGGGTGAGACCCAGTACTTC
CASSQKGQGETQYF
>TRBV6-5|NA|TRBJ2-7|NA
TGTGCCAGCAGTAACCCAAGGGGGATAGATTACTTC
CASSNPRGIDYF
>TRBV6-5|NA|TRBJ1-2|TRBD1
TGTGCCAGCAGTTCGTTGACCGGGACAGGGAGCATCGGCTACACCTTC
CASSSLTGTGSIGYTF
>TRBV2|NA|TRBJ2-7|NA
TGTGCCAGCACCTCGGCCCCTCGTGCCGAGCAGTACTTC
CASTSAPRAEQYF
>TRBV5-6|NA|TRBJ1-5|NA
TGTGCCAGCAGTTTGGTCGGGGGAGGACAGCCCCAGCATTTT
CASSLVGGGQPQHF
>TRBV28|NA|TRBJ1-5|NA
TGTGCCAGCAGTCGGAGCAATCAGCCCCAGCATTTT
CASSRSNQPQHF
>TRBV28|NA|TRBJ1-4|NA
TGTGCCAGCAGCAAGGGCCGCACGGGTGAAAAACTGTTTTTT
CASSKGRTGEKLFF
>TRBV30|NA|TRBJ1-1|NA
TGTGCCTGGGACCGTGTCGAGGACACTGAAGCTTTCTTT
CAWDRVEDTEAFF
>TRBV9|NA|TRBJ2-3|TRBD2
TGTGCCAGCGGAGAGCGGGGACTCACAGATACGCAGTATTTT
CASGERGLTDTQYF
>TRBV30|once|TRBJ1-2|NA
TGTGCCTGGAGTGAGCCACCAGGGCTGTGGGACTATGGCTACACCTTC
CAWSEPPGLWDYGYTF
>TRBV7-3|NA|TRBJ2-5|NA
TGTGCCAGCAGCTTCGGGGGCCAAGAGACCCAGTACTTC
CASSFGGQETQYF
>TRBV5-1|NA|TRBJ1-2|TRBD1
TGCGCCAGCAGCTGGGGACAGGGTGAGGGAGGCTACACCTTC
CASSWGQGEGGYTF
>TRBV19|NA|TRBJ1-5|NA
TGTGCCAGTAGTTTCGCGGGAGGTGGGCCCCAGCATTTT
CASSFAGGGPQHF
>TRBV6-5|NA|TRBJ1-2|TRBD1
TGTGCCAGCAGACCCCTGGGACAGCAGGGCTACACCTTC
CASRPLGQQGYTF
>TRBV16|NA|TRBJ1-6|NA
TGTGCCAGCAAGTCCCTCAGGGACTCACCCCTCCACTTT
CASKSLRDSPLHF
>TRBV11-3|NA|TRBJ2-1|TRBD2
TGTGCCAGCAGCCCGCGGAAGAGCGGGGGACGCAATGAGCAGTTCTTC
CASSPRKSGGRNEQFF
>TRBV13|few|TRBJ1-6|NA
TGTGCCAGCAGTTCCCGGGGATATAATTCACCCCTCCACTTT
CASSSRGYNSPLHF
>TRBV7-3|NA|TRBJ2-3|NA
TGTGCCAGCAGCTTAATCGGGCCAGATACGCAGTATTTT
CASSLIGPDTQYF
>TRBV5-1|once|TRBJ2-7|NA
TGCGCCAGCAGCTTGAGTTCCGGGACGGGCCCCTACGAGCAGTACTTC
CASSLSSGTGPYEQYF
>TRBV5-5|NA|TRBJ2-7|NA
TGTGCCAGCAGCTTTGGGGGGCAGGGCCGAGGGCAGTACTTC
CASSFGGQGRGQYF
>TRBV5-1|NA|TRBJ2-3|NA
TGCGCCAGCAGCTTGGTCCTCGGGGACTTTGGCACAGATACGCAGTATTTT
CASSLVLGDFGTDTQYF
>TRBV5-1|NA|TRBJ1-5|NA
TGCGCCAGCAGCTTAAACCCCGGTGTTCAGCCCCAACATTTT
CASSLNPGVQPQHF
>TRBV19|NA|TRBJ1-5|TRBD1
TGTGCCAGTAGGGTAGTACAGGGGAGACATCAGCCCCAGCATTTT
CASRVVQGRHQPQHF
>TRBV5-1|NA|TRBJ1-5|NA
TGCGCCAGCAGGTGGGGGATCGGACAGCCCCAGCATTTT
CASRWGIGQPQHF
>TRBV6-5|once|TRBJ1-2|NA
TGTGCCAGTCGCTCAGACTATGGCTACACCTTC
CASRSDYGYTF
>TRBV6-5|NA|TRBJ2-7|TRBD2
TGTGCCAGCAAAATTCTAGCGGGTGAGCTCTACGAGCAGTACTTC
CASKILAGELYEQYF
>TRBV4-3|NA|TRBJ2-3|TRBD2
TGCGCCAGCAGCGGTCCAGCGGGGTCGGCAGATACGCAGTATTTT
CASSGPAGSADTQYF
>TRBV25-1|NA|TRBJ2-1|NA
TGTGCCAGCAGCCGAACGGCGCAGGTAGATAACAATGAGCAGTTCTTC
CASSRTAQVDNNEQFF
>TRBV30|NA|TRBJ1-5|NA
TGTGCCTGGAGTGTACGAATGGGAAAGGCTAATCAGCCCCAGCATTTT
CAWSVRMGKANQPQHF
>TRBV5-4|NA|TRBJ1-1|NA
TGTGCCAGCACCACAGGGTCGAACACTGAAGCTTTCTTT
CASTTGSNTEAFF
>TRBV5-6|NA|TRBJ2-7|NA
TGTGCCAGCAGCCCAATTCCGGGACTGCCAGGGGAGCAGTACTTC
CASSPIPGLPGEQYF
>TRBV28|NA|TRBJ1-2|NA
TGTGCCAGCTCACAGGCTAAGTATGGCTACACCTTC
CASSQAKYGYTF
>TRBV6-1|NA|TRBJ2-3|TRBD1
TGTGCCAGCAAGCCGGACAGGTACCACACAGATACGCAGTATTTT
CASKPDRYHTDTQYF